The entry below gives a single T cell receptor (beta chain) sequence along with its context. The antigen is undetermined. The sample originates from a study of T cell repertoires in cytomegalovirus infection. Study-level results: Pooled public TCR beta family frequency picked out CMV carriers with the relevant HLA. What dominated the ex vivo response were HLA-C-restricted CMV-specific TCR beta clonotypes.

TCRdb independently ran MiXCR on the reads; one entry per CDR3 protein. The data show over 250,000 distinct CDR3 sequences, under 25% seen once. The CDR3 is 17 residues long. Germline lookup yields CDR1 LGHDT and CDR2 YNNKEL (reference sequence). V was pared by 6 bases and J by 7 bases, with 12 bases of the junction left unmatched. V usage is TRBV3-1 and J usage is TRBJ2-1, with 13 positions matching TRBD2. The material was cultured PBMCs, obtained from culture after CMV antigen stimulation. This TCR was recovered from a human donor in good health (CMV status not recorded). Some clones in this sample may be carry-over from other donors' samples. CDR3 DNA: TGTGCCAGCAGTTTCTTTACCGGACTAGCGGGAGATAATGAGCAGTTCTTC. Its translation: CASSFFTGLAGDNEQFF.